Below, one T cell receptor (beta chain) is given with its context. The antigen remains unidentified. The data were obtained in a study of shared clonotypes between healthy human individuals. General observations from the study: Lower generation probabilities were found for non-shared clonotypes than for those shared by all four donors.

Profiling relied on immunoSEQ multiplex PCR, and the TCRdb table lists in-frame clones only, not all of them. The repertoire holds roughly 1.5 million clones, with 95% to 99% as singletons. Trimming stripped 10 bases from V and 2 bases from J, with 11 bases between. The CDR3 spans 13 residues. Germline V gene data show CDR1 as MNHEY and CDR2 as SVGAGI. The rearrangement links TRBV6-5 to TRBJ2-2; D not certain. The TCR was taken from a young man in good health. Sequencing was carried out using naive CD4+ T cells sorted from blood. Indicated subset: CD45RA+ positively selected. The CDR3 coding sequence is TGTGCCACCACCTCTCCTAACACCGGGGAGCTGTTTTTT. It is translated as CATTSPNTGELFF.